Listed below are T cell receptor beta chains from one sample, sequenced in a study of beta chain features in type 1 diabetes. Assay used: immunoSEQ multiplex PCR; TCRdb lists only in-frame clones, some missing. The table includes a few hundred thousand clones, about 14% detected once. Source material: central memory CD4+ T cells from blood. Source of these receptors: a man younger than 40 in good health. CDR3s include the opening cysteine and the closing phenylalanine or tryptophan. D genes are given only for firm matches. Size is omitted from some rows. Given values are once, few, many or a class for expanded clones.

abundance: few; j_gene: TRBJ1-5; d_gene: TRBD1; v_gene: TRBV2; CDR3aa: CASSNRDRNQPQHF
abundance: NA; j_gene: TRBJ2-1; d_gene: NA; v_gene: TRBV5-8; CDR3aa: CASSFDGTPYNEQFF
abundance: NA; j_gene: TRBJ2-2; d_gene: NA; v_gene: TRBV7-2; CDR3aa: CASSWKGSTGELFF
abundance: NA; j_gene: TRBJ1-2; d_gene: TRBD1; v_gene: TRBV5-1; CDR3aa: CASSPSAGTGGRGYTF
abundance: few; j_gene: TRBJ2-2; d_gene: NA; v_gene: TRBV14; CDR3aa: CASSQDMGAGELFF
abundance: few; j_gene: TRBJ2-5; d_gene: NA; v_gene: TRBV15; CDR3aa: CATSREVTGMEQYF
abundance: few; j_gene: TRBJ1-2; d_gene: NA; v_gene: TRBV10-3; CDR3aa: CAISDRDTGYTF
abundance: NA; j_gene: TRBJ1-4; d_gene: NA; v_gene: TRBV11-2; CDR3aa: CASSLSTNEKLFF
abundance: NA; j_gene: TRBJ1-2; d_gene: NA; v_gene: TRBV4-3; CDR3aa: CASSQELKGGYGYTF
abundance: NA; j_gene: TRBJ2-5; d_gene: TRBD2; v_gene: TRBV11-2; CDR3aa: CASTVRGSGRAETQYF
abundance: NA; j_gene: TRBJ1-6; d_gene: NA; v_gene: TRBV9; CDR3aa: CASSVVDINSPLHF
abundance: NA; j_gene: TRBJ2-3; d_gene: TRBD2; v_gene: TRBV9; CDR3aa: CASTTLGLAGGDTQYF
abundance: few; j_gene: TRBJ1-1; d_gene: NA; v_gene: TRBV7-2; CDR3aa: CASSLVGAWDSQAFF
abundance: NA; j_gene: TRBJ1-2; d_gene: NA; v_gene: TRBV4-3; CDR3aa: CASSQEAQGHYGYTF
abundance: many; j_gene: TRBJ1-1; d_gene: NA; v_gene: TRBV30; CDR3aa: CAWSVVPRNTEAFF